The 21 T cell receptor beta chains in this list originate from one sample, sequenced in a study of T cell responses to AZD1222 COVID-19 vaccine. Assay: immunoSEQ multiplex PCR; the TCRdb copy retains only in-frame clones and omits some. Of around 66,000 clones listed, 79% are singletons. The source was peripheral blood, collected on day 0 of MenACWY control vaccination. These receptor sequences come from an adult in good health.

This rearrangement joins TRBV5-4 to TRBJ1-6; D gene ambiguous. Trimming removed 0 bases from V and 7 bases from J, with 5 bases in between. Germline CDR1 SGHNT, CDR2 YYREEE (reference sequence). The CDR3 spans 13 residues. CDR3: CASSLERNSPLHF. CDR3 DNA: TGTGCCAGCAGCTTGGAGCGCAATTCACCCCTCCACTTT.

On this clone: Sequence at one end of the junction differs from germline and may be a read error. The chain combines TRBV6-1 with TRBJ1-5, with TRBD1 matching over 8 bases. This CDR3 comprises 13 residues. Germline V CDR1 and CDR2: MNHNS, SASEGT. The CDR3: CASRDRGEQPQHF. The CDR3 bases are TGTGCCAGCCGTGACAGGGGAGAACAGCCCCAGCATTTT.

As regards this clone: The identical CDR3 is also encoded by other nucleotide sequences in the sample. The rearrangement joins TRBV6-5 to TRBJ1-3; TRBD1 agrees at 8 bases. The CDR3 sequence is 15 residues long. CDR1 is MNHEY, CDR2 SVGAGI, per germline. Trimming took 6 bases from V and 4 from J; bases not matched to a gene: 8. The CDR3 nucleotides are TGTGCCAGCAGGCCTACAGGGGGAAGAGGAAACACCATATATTTT. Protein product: CASRPTGGRGNTIYF.

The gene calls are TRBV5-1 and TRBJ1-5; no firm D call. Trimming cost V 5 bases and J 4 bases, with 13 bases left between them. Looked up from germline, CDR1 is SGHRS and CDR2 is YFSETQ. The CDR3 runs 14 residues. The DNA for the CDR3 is TGCGCCAGCAGTCCGGAGGGCCCAAATCAGCCCCAGCATTTT. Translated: CASSPEGPNQPQHF.

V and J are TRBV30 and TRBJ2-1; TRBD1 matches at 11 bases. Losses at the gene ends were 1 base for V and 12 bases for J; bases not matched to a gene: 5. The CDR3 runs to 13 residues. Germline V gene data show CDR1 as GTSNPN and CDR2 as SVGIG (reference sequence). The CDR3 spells CAWSAGQGARQFF. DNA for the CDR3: TGTGCCTGGAGTGCTGGACAGGGGGCGAGGCAGTTCTTC.

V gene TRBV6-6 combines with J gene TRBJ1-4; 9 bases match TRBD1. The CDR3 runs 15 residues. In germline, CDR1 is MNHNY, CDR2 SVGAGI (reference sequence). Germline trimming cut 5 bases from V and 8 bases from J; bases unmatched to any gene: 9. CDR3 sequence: CASSTTGTGQEKLFF. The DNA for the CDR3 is TGTGCCAGCAGTACCACCGGGACAGGGCAGGAAAAACTGTTTTTT.

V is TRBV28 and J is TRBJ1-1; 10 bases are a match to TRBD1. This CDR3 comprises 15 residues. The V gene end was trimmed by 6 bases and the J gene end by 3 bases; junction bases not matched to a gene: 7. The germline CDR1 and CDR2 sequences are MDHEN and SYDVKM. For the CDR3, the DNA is TGTGCCAGCAGGGGGGACAGGGGAGCGCACACTGAAGCTTTCTTT. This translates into CASRGDRGAHTEAFF.

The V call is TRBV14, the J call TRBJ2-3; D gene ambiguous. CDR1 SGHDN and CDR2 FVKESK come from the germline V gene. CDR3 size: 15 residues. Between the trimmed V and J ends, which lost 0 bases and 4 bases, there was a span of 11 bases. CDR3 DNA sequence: TGTGCCAGCAGCCAAGAGAGTCGGAAGGCAGATACGCAGTATTTT. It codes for CASSQESRKADTQYF.

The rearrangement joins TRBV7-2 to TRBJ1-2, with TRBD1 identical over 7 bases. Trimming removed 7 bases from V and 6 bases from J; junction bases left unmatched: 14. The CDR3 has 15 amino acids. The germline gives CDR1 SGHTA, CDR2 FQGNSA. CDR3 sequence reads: CASTPLRGGGNGYTF. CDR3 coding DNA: TGTGCCAGCACCCCTCTCAGGGGGGGTGGGAATGGCTACACCTTC.

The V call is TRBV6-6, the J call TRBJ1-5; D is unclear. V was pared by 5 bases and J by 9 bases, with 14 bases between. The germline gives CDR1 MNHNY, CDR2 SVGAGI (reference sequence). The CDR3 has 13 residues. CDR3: CASSPRTPLPQHF. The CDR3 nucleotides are TGTGCCAGCAGTCCCCGGACGCCTTTGCCCCAGCATTTT.

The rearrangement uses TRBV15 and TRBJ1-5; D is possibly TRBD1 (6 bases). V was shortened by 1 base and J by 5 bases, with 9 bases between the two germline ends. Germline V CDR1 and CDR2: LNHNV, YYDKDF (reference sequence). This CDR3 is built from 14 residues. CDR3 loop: CATSRGGRDQPQHF. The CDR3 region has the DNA TGTGCCACCAGCAGAGGGGGGCGGGATCAGCCCCAGCATTTT.

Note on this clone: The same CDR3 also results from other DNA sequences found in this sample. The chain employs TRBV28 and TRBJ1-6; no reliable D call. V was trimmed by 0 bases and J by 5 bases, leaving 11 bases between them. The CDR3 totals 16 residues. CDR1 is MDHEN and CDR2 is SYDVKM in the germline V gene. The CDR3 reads CASSLWRGSNNSPLHF. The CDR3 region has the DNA TGTGCCAGCAGTTTATGGCGCGGGTCAAATAATTCACCCCTCCACTTT.

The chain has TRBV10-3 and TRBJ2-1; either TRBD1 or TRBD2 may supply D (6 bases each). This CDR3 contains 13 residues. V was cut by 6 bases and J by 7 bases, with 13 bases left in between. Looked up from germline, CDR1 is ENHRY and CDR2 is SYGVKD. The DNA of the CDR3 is TGTGCCATCAGGGGGGGCATGGCTAATGAGCAGTTCTTC. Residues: CAIRGGMANEQFF.

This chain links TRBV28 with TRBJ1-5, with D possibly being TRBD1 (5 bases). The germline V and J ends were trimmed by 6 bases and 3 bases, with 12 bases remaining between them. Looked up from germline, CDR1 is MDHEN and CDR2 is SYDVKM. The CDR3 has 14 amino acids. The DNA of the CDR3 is TGTGCCAGCAGCCCTCGACAGCCCAATCAGCCCCAGCATTTT. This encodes CASSPRQPNQPQHF.

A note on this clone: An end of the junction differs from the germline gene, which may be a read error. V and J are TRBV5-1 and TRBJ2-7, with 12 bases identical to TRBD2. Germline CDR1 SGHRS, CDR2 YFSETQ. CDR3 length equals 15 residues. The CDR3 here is CASSMTSGSSHEQYF. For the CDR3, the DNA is TGCGCCAGCAGCATGACTAGCGGGAGCTCCCACGAGCAGTACTTC.

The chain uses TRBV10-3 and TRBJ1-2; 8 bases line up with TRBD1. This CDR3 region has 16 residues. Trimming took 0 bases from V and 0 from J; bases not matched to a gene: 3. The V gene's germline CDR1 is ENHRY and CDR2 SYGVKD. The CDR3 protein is CAISESGTGANYGYTF. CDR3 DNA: TGTGCCATCAGTGAGTCGGGGACAGGAGCTAACTATGGCTACACCTTC.

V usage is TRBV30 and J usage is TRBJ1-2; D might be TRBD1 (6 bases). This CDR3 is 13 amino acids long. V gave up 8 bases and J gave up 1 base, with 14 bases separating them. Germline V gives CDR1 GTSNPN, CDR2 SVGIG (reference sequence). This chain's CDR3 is CAGTQDSNYGYTF. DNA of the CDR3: TGTGCCGGAACTCAGGACAGTAACTATGGCTACACCTTC.

The DNA for the CDR3 is TGTGCCAGCAGCTCCAACCTACAGGGGTCCTATGGCTACACCTTC. It encodes CASSSNLQGSYGYTF. The gene calls are TRBV5-4 and TRBJ1-2; TRBD1 matches at 7 bases. The germline CDR1 and CDR2 sequences are SGHNT and YYREEE (reference sequence). The CDR3 loop spans 15 amino acids. The junction had 9 bases not matched to a gene; V was cut back by 3 bases and J by 4 bases.

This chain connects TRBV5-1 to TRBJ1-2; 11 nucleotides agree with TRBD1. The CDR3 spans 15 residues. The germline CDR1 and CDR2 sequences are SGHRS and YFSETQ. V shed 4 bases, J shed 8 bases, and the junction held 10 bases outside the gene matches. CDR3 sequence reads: CASSDQDRGQEGYTF. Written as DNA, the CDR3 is TGCGCCAGCAGCGACCAGGACAGGGGGCAGGAAGGCTACACCTTC.

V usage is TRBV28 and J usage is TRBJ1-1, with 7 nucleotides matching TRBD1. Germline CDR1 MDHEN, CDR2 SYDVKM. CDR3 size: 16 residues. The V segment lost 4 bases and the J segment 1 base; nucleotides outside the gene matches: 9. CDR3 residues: CASSYRTGRRNTEAFF. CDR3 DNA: TGTGCCAGCAGTTATCGGACAGGCCGCAGGAACACTGAAGCTTTCTTT.

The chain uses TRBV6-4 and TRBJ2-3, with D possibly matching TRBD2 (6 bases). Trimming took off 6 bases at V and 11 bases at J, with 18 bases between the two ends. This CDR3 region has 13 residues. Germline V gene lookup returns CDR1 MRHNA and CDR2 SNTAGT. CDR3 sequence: CASSGSPGLMQYF. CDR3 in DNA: TGTGCCAGCAGCGGGAGCCCGGGACTGATGCAGTATTTT.